These 32 T cell receptor beta chains were sequenced from one sample in a study of T cells after yellow fever vaccination. MiXCR was run by TCRdb on the 5' RACE reads, yielding one entry per CDR3 protein. The table lists about 120,000 distinct CDR3 sequences, more than 7.5% of them singletons, with approximately 37% in the top ten. The sample was CD8+ T cells sorted from PBMCs, taken on the day of the yellow fever booster vaccination. The receptors here all came from a man aged 18 to 29 who received the YFV17D yellow fever vaccine.

The V gene is TRBV12-3 or TRBV12-4, the J gene TRBJ1-5; a possible D gene is TRBD1 (5 bases). V dropped 6 bases and J dropped 0 bases, with 12 bases sitting between them. This CDR3 spans 15 amino acids. The CDR3, as DNA: TGTGCCAGCAGGTCGGGGGGGTTTAGCAATCAGCCCCAGCATTTT. This encodes CASRSGGFSNQPQHF.

This clonotype was seen a handful of times. The J gene is TRBJ2-5, the V gene TRBV12-5, with D perhaps matching TRBD1 (6 bases). Trimming shortened V by 5 bases and J by 3 bases, and 16 bases separated the two germline ends. CDR1 is LGHNT and CDR2 is FRNRAP in the germline V gene. This CDR3 contains 15 residues. CDR3 amino acids: CASGRLEDREETQYF. The CDR3 nucleotides are TGTGCTAGTGGTCGCCTCGAGGACAGAGAAGAGACCCAGTACTTC.

This chain connects TRBV7-9 to TRBJ2-1; D gene ambiguous. Deletions cut 1 base from V and 10 bases from J, with 14 bases between. The V gene's germline CDR1 is SEHNR and CDR2 FQNEAQ (reference sequence). The CDR3 has 14 amino acids. The CDR3 here is CASSLVISSEEQFF. In nucleotides, the CDR3 is TGTGCCAGCAGCTTAGTTATTTCGTCGGAAGAGCAGTTCTTC.

This clonotype was seen ten or more times. J is TRBJ2-5 and V is TRBV4-1; D call uncertain. The CDR3 is 16 amino acids. Germline CDR1 MGHRA, CDR2 YSYEKL. V lost 0 bases to trimming and J lost 4 bases, with 15 bases between them. The chain's CDR3 is CASSQEWWPDGETQYF. CDR3 DNA: TGCGCCAGCAGCCAAGAGTGGTGGCCGGACGGAGAGACCCAGTACTTC.

The V call is TRBV12-3 or TRBV12-4, the J call TRBJ1-1; 7 nucleotides align to TRBD1. The CDR3 runs 15 residues. J gave up 7 bases and V 6 bases, and 14 bases lay outside the gene matches. CDR3 sequence: CASRPLTGDFGEAFF. The CDR3 DNA reads TGTGCCAGCAGGCCGTTAACAGGGGATTTCGGTGAAGCTTTCTTT.

The chain joins TRBV15 to TRBJ2-7; 7 bases line up with TRBD1. After removal of 0 bases from V and 2 bases from J, the junction contained 1 base not matched to a gene. The length of the CDR3 is 14 residues. The germline gives CDR1 LNHNV, CDR2 YYDKDF (reference sequence). CDR3 DNA: TGTGCCACCAGCAGAGAGCAGGGGGCCTACGAGCAGTACTTC. Translating gives CATSREQGAYEQYF.

The chain employs TRBV7-9 and TRBJ1-1; the D is unclear. V lost 2 bases and J lost 5, with 15 bases in between. In germline, CDR1 is SEHNR, CDR2 FQNEAQ (reference sequence). CDR3 size: 15 residues. CDR3: CASSLKTGGETEAFF. The CDR3 DNA sequence: TGTGCCAGCAGCTTAAAGACGGGTGGTGAAACTGAAGCTTTCTTT.

This clonotype was counted ten times or more. This rearrangement joins TRBV6-5 to TRBJ2-1, with D unresolved. The length of the CDR3 is 14 residues. The V gene lost 0 bases and the J gene lost 4 bases, with 7 bases spanning the gap. Germline loops: CDR1 MNHEY, CDR2 SVGAGI. CDR3 sequence (DNA): TGTGCCAGCAGTTACTCTCTACCTTACAATGAGCAGTTCTTC. Translated: CASSYSLPYNEQFF.

Only one count was recorded for this clonotype. This chain links TRBV5-1 with TRBJ2-7; TRBD1 or TRBD2 may be the D gene (5 bases each). Germline V gene sequence: CDR1 SGHRS, CDR2 YFSETQ. CDR3 length equals 13 residues. V gave up 7 bases and J gave up 3 bases, with 14 bases separating them. This chain's CDR3 is CASRRDGHYEQYF. The CDR3 bases are TGCGCCAGCCGCCGGGACGGTCACTACGAGCAGTACTTC.

This chain links TRBV4-3 with TRBJ2-3; D gene ambiguous. CDR3 length: 15 amino acids. Germline loops: CDR1 LGHNA, CDR2 YSLEER. V lost 0 bases and J lost 0, with 7 bases in between. The chain's CDR3 is CASSQDTSSTDTQYF. The CDR3 DNA sequence: TGCGCCAGCAGCCAAGATACGTCAAGCACAGATACGCAGTATTTT.

The table lists this clonotype with a few counts. This chain uses TRBV6-5 with TRBJ1-5, with 8 bases fitting TRBD1. V was clipped by 0 bases and J by 5 bases; unmatched bases: 0. The CDR3 runs to 14 residues. Per germline, CDR1 MNHEY and CDR2 SVGAGI. This CDR3 reads CASSYSQGDQPQHF. In DNA form, the CDR3 reads TGTGCCAGCAGTTACTCACAGGGGGATCAGCCCCAGCATTTT.

The V call is TRBV7-8, the J call TRBJ2-3; a weak D match, TRBD1 (5 bases). The CDR3 spans 14 residues. Looked up from germline, CDR1 is SGHVS and CDR2 is FQNEAQ. V gave up 5 bases and J gave up 2 bases, with 11 bases separating them. The CDR3 sequence: CASSRSGYTDTQYF. The CDR3, as DNA: TGTGCCAGCAGCCGTTCAGGGTACACAGATACGCAGTATTTT.

This clonotype occurred a few times. The chain has TRBV9 and TRBJ2-5, with unresolved D. This CDR3 is built from 12 residues. Germline assignment: CDR1 SGDLS and CDR2 YYNGEE. V lost 3 bases and J 4 bases, leaving 7 bases between the germline ends. DNA for the CDR3: TGTGCCAGCAGCGCCCCAGGAGAGACCCAGTACTTC. Residues: CASSAPGETQYF.

This clonotype was picked up many times. The chain uses TRBV12-3 or TRBV12-4 and TRBJ2-7, with D possibly called TRBD1 or TRBD2 (5 bases each). The V end was cut by 5 bases, the J end by 0 bases, with 8 bases between. The CDR3 extends over 13 amino acids. The CDR3 DNA reads TGTGCCAGCAGTGGGGACCCCTCCTACGAGCAGTACTTC. Translating gives CASSGDPSYEQYF.

Only a few counts were recorded for this clonotype. The chain couples TRBV12-3 or TRBV12-4 to TRBJ2-3; D is unresolved. Trimming took off 7 bases at V and 1 base at J, with 6 bases between the two ends. This CDR3 contains 12 residues. The CDR3 DNA reads as TGTGCCAGCATCGACCGCACAGATACGCAGTATTTT. Protein sequence: CASIDRTDTQYF.

This clonotype came up a few times. V gene TRBV5-6 combines with J gene TRBJ2-1, with D uncertain. Germline assignment: CDR1 SGHDT and CDR2 YYEEEE. V was clipped by 0 bases and J by 5 bases, with 12 bases between them. The CDR3 spans 15 residues. In DNA form, the CDR3 reads TGTGCCAGCAGCTTGGTTTTAGAGGATAACAATGAGCAGTTCTTC. It encodes CASSLVLEDNNEQFF.

This clonotype came up many times. In nucleotides, the CDR3 is TGTGCCAGCAGCGCACCACTAGCGGGGGGGCCAGATACGCAGTATTTT. It specifies CASSAPLAGGPDTQYF. The rearrangement uses TRBV9 and TRBJ2-3, with 13 bases identical to TRBD2. The CDR3 is 16 residues long. Germline values: CDR1 SGDLS, CDR2 YYNGEE. V shed 3 bases and J 4 bases; nucleotides not matched to a gene: 5.

J is TRBJ2-3 and V is TRBV6-5; D possibly matches TRBD1 or TRBD2 (6 bases each). CDR1 is MNHEY, CDR2 SVGAGI, per germline. The ends were cut back, 7 bases at V and 5 bases at J, with 13 bases in the middle. The CDR3 runs to 13 residues. CDR3 in amino acids: CASKGGLGDTQYF. CDR3 DNA: TGTGCCAGCAAGGGGGGCTTGGGAGATACGCAGTATTTT.

The V call is TRBV6-2 or TRBV6-3, the J call TRBJ2-1; 14 bases are a match to TRBD2. Trimming cost V 4 bases and J 4 bases; bases outside gene matches: 6. Germline V lookup: CDR1 MNHEY, CDR2 SVGEGT. This CDR3 region has 17 residues. The CDR3 protein is CASSSGLAGGPYNEQFF. The CDR3 DNA reads as TGTGCCAGCAGTTCCGGACTAGCGGGGGGTCCTTACAATGAGCAGTTCTTC.

The V gene is TRBV15, the J gene TRBJ2-1; TRBD1 might be the D (6 bases). Trimming shortened V by 1 base and J by 0 bases, and 7 bases separated the two germline ends. The CDR3 spans 15 residues. The germline CDR1 and CDR2 sequences are LNHNV and YYDKDF (reference sequence). The CDR3 DNA sequence: TGTGCCACCAGCAGAGTAGGGGGCTCCTACAATGAGCAGTTCTTC. Protein: CATSRVGGSYNEQFF.

This clonotype came up a few times. The chain carries TRBV7-9 and TRBJ2-1; D unresolved. CDR3 length equals 15 residues. The germline CDR1 and CDR2 sequences are SEHNR and FQNEAQ (reference sequence). Trimming shortened V by 5 bases and J by 2 bases, and 13 bases separated the two germline ends. The CDR3 DNA sequence: TGTGCCAGCAGCCGGGCCTCCTCCCCCTACAATGAGCAGTTCTTC. This codes for CASSRASSPYNEQFF.

V gene TRBV7-9 combines with J gene TRBJ2-7; D assignment may be TRBD1 or TRBD2 (5 bases each). Germline assignment: CDR1 SEHNR and CDR2 FQNEAQ (reference sequence). The CDR3 contains 15 residues. Trimming removed 3 bases at V and 0 bases at J, with 12 bases between. The CDR3 protein is CASSLGVHYSYEQYF. CDR3 DNA sequence: TGTGCCAGCAGCTTGGGGGTACACTACTCCTACGAGCAGTACTTC.

Ten or more counts support this clonotype. The chain has TRBV9 and TRBJ2-5; D tentatively fits TRBD1 or TRBD2 (5 bases each). The V end lost 2 bases, the J end lost 2 bases, and 13 bases lay between the germline ends. The germline CDR1 and CDR2 sequences are SGDLS and YYNGEE. The CDR3 is 15 amino acids. This chain's CDR3 is CASSVSWGRQETQYF. The CDR3 DNA reads TGTGCCAGCAGCGTCTCTTGGGGGAGACAAGAGACCCAGTACTTC.

The CDR3 nucleotides are TGTGCCAGCAGCTTATGGCTCGGGACAGGGACCCCCACTGAAGCTTTCTTT. Translation: CASSLWLGTGTPTEAFF. V is TRBV7-9 and J is TRBJ1-1, with TRBD1 matching over 9 bases. Germline CDR1 and CDR2: SEHNR and FQNEAQ (reference sequence). With V trimmed by 2 bases and J by 4 bases, 11 bases remained unmatched. The CDR3 is 17 amino acids.

This clonotype was counted at least ten times. The genes are TRBV12-3 or TRBV12-4 and TRBJ2-5; tentative D call: TRBD2 (5 bases). V lost 3 bases and J 1 base, leaving 9 bases between the germline ends. The length of the CDR3 is 14 residues. In DNA form, the CDR3 reads TGTGCCAGCAGTTTCGAGGGCAGCCAAGAGACCCAGTACTTC. As protein: CASSFEGSQETQYF.

In this sample, this clonotype turned up a few times. The chain carries TRBV20-1 and TRBJ2-2; D gene unclear. Germline V gives CDR1 DFQATT, CDR2 SNEGSKA (reference sequence). The CDR3 sequence is 13 residues long. V was trimmed by 5 bases and J by 6 bases, leaving 13 bases between them. CDR3 loop: CSADGIAAGELFF. CDR3 DNA: TGCAGTGCTGATGGAATTGCTGCCGGGGAGCTGTTTTTT.

This clonotype turned up a few times. The V gene is TRBV7-9, the J gene TRBJ2-5; D might be TRBD2 (6 bases). CDR1 and CDR2 from the germline V gene are SEHNR and FQNEAQ (reference sequence). V dropped 6 bases and J dropped 7 bases, with 12 bases sitting between them. This CDR3 has 12 amino acids. CDR3 loop: CASRQPGGTQYF. The CDR3 DNA follows: TGTGCCAGCAGACAACCCGGGGGGACCCAGTACTTC. Combining the CDR3 with reference TRBV7-9 and TRBJ2-5 gives the whole variable domain DTGVSQNPRHKITKRGQNVTFRCDPISEHNRLYWYRQTLGQGPEFLTYFQNEAQLEKSRLLSDRFSAERPKGSFSTLEIQRTEQGDSAMYLCASRQPGGTQYFGPGTRLLVL.

This clonotype was found many times. The chain employs TRBV7-9 and TRBJ2-1; no firm D call. The CDR3 length is 12 residues. The V gene's germline CDR1 is SEHNR and CDR2 FQNEAQ (reference sequence). The ends were cut back, 3 bases at V and 8 bases at J, with 8 bases in the middle. In nucleotides, the CDR3 is TGTGCCAGCAGCTTGCGTACAGATGAGCAGTTCTTC. Translation gives CASSLRTDEQFF.

This clonotype was recorded a few times. J is TRBJ1-1 and V is TRBV18; no firm D call. V was clipped by 2 bases and J by 0 bases, with 13 bases between them. The CDR3 length is 16 residues. The germline V gene has CDR1 KGHSH and CDR2 LQKENI. The DNA of the CDR3 is TGTGCCAGCTCACCAAGATTAGACTCGATGAACACTGAAGCTTTCTTT. It is translated as CASSPRLDSMNTEAFF.

This clonotype was observed a handful of times. This sequence joins TRBV5-6 and TRBJ2-1, with a weak D call TRBD1 (5 bases). The CDR3 totals 15 residues. From germline, CDR1 is SGHDT and CDR2 YYEEEE. The germline V and J ends were trimmed by 4 bases and 3 bases, with 14 bases remaining between them. CDR3 region: CASSRNQGYYNEQFF. As DNA, the CDR3 is TGTGCCAGCAGCCGAAACCAGGGATACTACAATGAGCAGTTCTTC. Variable domain in full (rest from reference TRBV5-6 and TRBJ2-1): DAGVTQSPTHLIKTRGQQVTLRCSPKSGHDTVSWYQQALGQGPQFIFQYYEEEERQRGNFPDRFSGHQFPNYSSELNVNALLLGDSALYLCASSRNQGYYNEQFFGPGTRLTVL.

This clonotype was counted a few times. This sequence joins TRBV4-1 and TRBJ1-6; tentative D call: TRBD1 (6 bases). Trimming took off 1 base at V and 5 bases at J, with 12 bases between the two ends. Germline CDR1 reads MGHRA; CDR2 reads YSYEKL. The CDR3 runs 16 residues. The CDR3: CASSQVIGGNNSPLHF. Written as DNA, the CDR3 is TGCGCCAGCAGCCAAGTAATAGGGGGGAATAATTCACCCCTCCACTTT.

This chain joins TRBV12-3 or TRBV12-4 and TRBJ1-2; no clear D. This CDR3 has 11 residues. The V end was cut by 10 bases, the J end by 4 bases, with 10 bases between. The DNA of the CDR3 is TGTGCCACCAGAGGTGGCTATGGCTACACCTTC. It codes for CATRGGYGYTF.